These 12 T cell receptor beta chains were sequenced from one sample in a study of T-cell memory formation after mild COVID-19. TCRdb analysed the 5' RACE reads with MiXCR anew, one entry per CDR3 protein. The profile shows some 450,000 distinct CDR3 sequences, 20% of them singletons. Sequenced material: PBMCs or a T cell subset sorted from them (not recorded which). Every receptor here comes from an adult woman who had mild COVID-19 (a few samples of this study predate the infection). Cell type and time point are not known.

CDR3 DNA sequence: TGTGCCAGCAGCTTGAGGCAGGAGGCCTACAATGAGCAGTTCTTC. It is translated as CASSLRQEAYNEQFF. The chain has TRBV5-6 and TRBJ2-1; tentatively, D is TRBD2 (5 bases). Germline CDR1 reads SGHDT; CDR2 reads YYEEEE. This CDR3 is built from 15 residues. Trimming cost V 1 base and J 2 bases, with 10 bases left between them.

A few counts support this clonotype. The chain links TRBV6-5 to TRBJ2-5, with 8 bases matching TRBD2. After removal of 6 bases from V and 5 bases from J, the junction contained 8 bases not matched to a gene. Per germline, CDR1 MNHEY and CDR2 SVGAGI. The CDR3 totals 14 residues. The CDR3 reads CASRSSGRGETQYF. The CDR3, as DNA: TGTGCCAGCAGGTCGAGCGGGAGAGGGGAGACCCAGTACTTC.

This clonotype was counted only a few times. Here the CDR3 reads CATSLAGGTYNEQFF. The CDR3 DNA follows: TGTGCCACCAGTTTAGCGGGGGGGACCTACAATGAGCAGTTCTTC. The chain joins TRBV24-1 to TRBJ2-1; 11 bases are shared with TRBD2. The CDR3 extends over 15 amino acids. The junction had 2 bases not matched to a gene; V was cut back by 6 bases and J by 2 bases. Germline V gives CDR1 KGHDR, CDR2 SFDVKD.

The J gene is TRBJ1-4, the V gene TRBV7-2, with 9 bases matching TRBD1. This CDR3 has 14 residues. CDR1 and CDR2 (germline): SGHTA, FQGNSA. V lost 5 bases to trimming and J lost 8 bases; unmatched junction nucleotides: 6. The CDR3 spells CASSQDRGEEKLFF. As DNA, the CDR3 is TGTGCCAGCAGCCAGGACAGGGGAGAGGAAAAACTGTTTTTT.

This clonotype was found a few times. The chain carries TRBV15 and TRBJ1-4; D is unresolved. Germline values: CDR1 LNHNV, CDR2 YYDKDF (reference sequence). The CDR3 loop spans 15 amino acids. The ends were cut back, 0 bases at V and 5 bases at J, with 10 bases in the middle. The CDR3 bases are TGTGCCACCAGCAGAGACTCGGGTGGGAATGAAAAACTGTTTTTT. This gives the protein CATSRDSGGNEKLFF.

The chain is built from TRBV24-1 and TRBJ1-1, with D possibly being TRBD1 (5 bases). Germline V gene lookup returns CDR1 KGHDR and CDR2 SFDVKD. The CDR3 runs 13 residues. V was clipped by 9 bases and J by 4 bases, with 14 bases between them. Here the CDR3 DNA reads TGTGCCACCGCCACCGGGAGGGGCACTGAAGCTTTCTTT. It specifies CATATGRGTEAFF.

The chain employs TRBV25-1 and TRBJ2-7; TRBD2 aligns across 8 bases. The CDR3 extends over 14 amino acids. Germline V gene lookup returns CDR1 MGHDK and CDR2 SYGVNS. The junction had 5 bases not matched to a gene; V was cut back by 3 bases and J by 4 bases. In DNA, the CDR3 is TGTGCCAGCAGTGACAACGCGGGAGGTTACGAGCAGTACTTC. Translating gives CASSDNAGGYEQYF.

In this sample, this clonotype turned up a few times. J is TRBJ1-1 and V is TRBV14, with 7 bases identical to TRBD1. V was pared by 5 bases and J by 1 base, with 7 bases of the junction left unmatched. Germline CDR1 reads SGHDN; CDR2 reads FVKESK. The length of the CDR3 is 15 residues. CDR3 amino acids: CASSVYRGPNTEAFF. The CDR3 nucleotides are TGTGCCAGCAGCGTATACAGGGGTCCGAACACTGAAGCTTTCTTT. Complete variable domain (other parts from reference TRBV14 and TRBJ1-1): EAGVTQFPSHSVIEKGQTVTLRCDPISGHDNLYWYRRVMGKEIKFLLHFVKESKQDESGMPNNRFLAERTGGTYSTLKVQPAELEDSGVYFCASSVYRGPNTEAFFGQGTRLTVV.

This clonotype has just one count. This chain connects TRBV6-1 to TRBJ1-2; no firm D call. Trimming took 4 bases from V and 0 from J, leaving 9 bases between them. Germline CDR1 reads MNHNS; CDR2 reads SASEGT. The CDR3 has 14 amino acids. As DNA, the CDR3 is TGTGCCAGCAGTGGTCGGTTAGCTAACTATGGCTACACCTTC. Residues: CASSGRLANYGYTF.

The sample holds a few counts of this clonotype. J is TRBJ2-1 and V is TRBV7-9; the match to TRBD2 covers 7 bases. The J segment lost 2 bases and the V segment lost 1 base, leaving 2 bases of the junction unmatched. The CDR3 is 15 amino acids. Germline V lookup: CDR1 SEHNR, CDR2 FQNEAQ (reference sequence). The CDR3 loop is CASSLGRGTYNEQFF. The DNA for the CDR3 is TGTGCCAGCAGCTTAGGGCGGGGGACCTACAATGAGCAGTTCTTC.

This clonotype has a handful of counts. This chain uses TRBV20-1 with TRBJ2-6; 10 positions match TRBD1. Germline V gives CDR1 DFQATT, CDR2 SNEGSKA (reference sequence). This CDR3 region has 16 residues. V trimming: 5 bases; J trimming: 1 base; junction bases outside the gene matches: 5. In DNA, the CDR3 is TGCAGTGCTGCCGGGACAGGGGTTTCTGGGGCCAACGTCCTGACTTTC. Amino acids: CSAAGTGVSGANVLTF.

The V gene is TRBV3-1, the J gene TRBJ1-1; the match to TRBD1 covers 7 bases. CDR1 LGHDT and CDR2 YNNKEL come from the germline V gene (reference sequence). This CDR3 contains 14 residues. V trimming: 4 bases; J trimming: 4 bases; junction bases outside the gene matches: 6. The CDR3 spells CASSPSQGITEAFF. CDR3 coding DNA: TGTGCCAGCAGCCCTTCACAGGGGATCACTGAAGCTTTCTTT.